The rows below give T cell receptor beta chains drawn from one sample of a study of Ad26.COV2.S vaccination and SARS-CoV-2 variants. Assay used: immunoSEQ multiplex PCR; TCRdb lists only in-frame clones, some missing. The table includes about 260,000 clones, around 88% detected once. Source: peripheral blood, taken in a trial of Ad26.COV2.S vaccine versus placebo. The receptor set was obtained from a person between 18 and 65 years old who received the Ad26.COV2.S COVID-19 vaccine or a placebo. The CDR3 runs from the conserved cysteine through the conserved F or W. The order of the fields is V gene, D gene, J gene, clone size, CDR3 DNA, CDR3 protein. D genes are given only for firm matches. Some rows have no size entry. The others give once, few or many, or a class for an expanded clone.

TRBV6-4,NA,TRBJ2-3,NA,TGTGCCAGCAGTGACGGCGGGAGCACAGATACGCAGTATTTT,CASSDGGSTDTQYF
TRBV9,TRBD1,TRBJ2-5,NA,TGTGCCAGCAGCGTAGGGGACAGACAAGAGACCCAGTACTTC,CASSVGDRQETQYF
TRBV30,NA,TRBJ1-2,NA,TGTGCCTGGATTAGGAATCGGGGCGCGGGCGGCTACACCTTC,CAWIRNRGAGGYTF
TRBV15,NA,TRBJ2-7,NA,TGTGCCACCAGCAGAGTTCCGGGGTCCTACGAGCAGTACTTC,CATSRVPGSYEQYF
TRBV13,TRBD1,TRBJ1-6,NA,TGTGCCAGCAGCTCGGGACAGCCCCCAAATTCACCCCTCCACTTT,CASSSGQPPNSPLHF
TRBV21-1,NA,TRBJ2-3,NA,TGTGCCAGCAGCGCCAGGGACAGGGGATGCACAGATACGCAGTATTTT,CASSARDRGCTDTQYF
TRBV6-6,TRBD1,TRBJ1-5,NA,TGTGCCAGCAGTCCAGGGGGCAACAATCAGCCCCAGCATTTT,CASSPGGNNQPQHF
TRBV5-4,NA,TRBJ2-5,NA,TGTGCCAGCAGCTTGGCGCTAGGGCCCCGGTACTTC,CASSLALGPRYF
TRBV24-1,NA,TRBJ1-1,NA,TGTGCCACCTCCGCCGGGGGAGGAACTGAAGCTTTCTTT,CATSAGGGTEAFF
TRBV13,NA,TRBJ2-2,NA,TGTGCCAGCAGCTTAGAAAATTGGCGGGCGAACACCGGGGAGCTGTTTTTT,CASSLENWRANTGELFF
TRBV29-1,NA,TRBJ2-3,NA,TGCAGCGTTGTGTCTGCGGGGGCCTATACGCAGTATTTT,CSVVSAGAYTQYF
TRBV27,NA,TRBJ2-2,NA,TGTGCCAGCAGATCCCCACCTACGGGGGAGCTGTTTTTT,CASRSPPTGELFF
TRBV7-3,TRBD2,TRBJ2-1,NA,TGTGCCAGCAGCCAGTTACTAGCGGGAGGATCAGAGCAGTTCTTC,CASSQLLAGGSEQFF
TRBV7-3,NA,TRBJ2-5,NA,TGTGCCAGCAGCTTAGGGGGTGGGGAGACCCAGTACTTC,CASSLGGGETQYF
TRBV3-1/TRBV3-2,TRBD2,TRBJ2-3,NA,TGTGCCAGCAGCCAAGTTAGCGGGGGGCCAAACACAGATACGCAGTATTTT,CASSQVSGGPNTDTQYF
TRBV5-1,TRBD1,TRBJ2-7,NA,TGCGCCAGCAGCTTGGCTTCCGGGACAGGGACCTACGAGCAGTACTTC,CASSLASGTGTYEQYF
TRBV6-6,NA,TRBJ1-2,NA,TGTGCCAGCAGTTACAGGGACCGCTATATGTATGGCTACACCTTC,CASSYRDRYMYGYTF
TRBV9,TRBD1,TRBJ1-6,NA,TGTGCCAGCAGCCTTGGACAGGGTTATTCACCCCTCCACTTT,CASSLGQGYSPLHF
TRBV24-1,NA,TRBJ1-2,NA,TGTGCCACCAGTGACCCGCAGGGTTCTAACTATGGCTACACCTTC,CATSDPQGSNYGYTF
TRBV10-3,TRBD1,TRBJ2-3,NA,TGTGCCATCAGTGGAACCGGGACAGGGGTAGCAGATACGCAGTATTTT,CAISGTGTGVADTQYF
TRBV29-1,NA,TRBJ1-1,NA,TGCAGCGTTGAAAGGTTGAAGGGTCAATGGAACACTGAAGCTTTCTTT,CSVERLKGQWNTEAFF
TRBV19,NA,TRBJ1-1,NA,TGTGCCAGTAGTATAGGGGACACGAACACTGAAGCTTTCTTT,CASSIGDTNTEAFF
TRBV5-1,TRBD1,TRBJ1-2,once,TGCGCCAGCAGCCCCGCCGGGACAGGGCCTAACTATGGCTACACCTTC,CASSPAGTGPNYGYTF
TRBV7-8,NA,TRBJ2-4,once,TGTGCCAGCAGCTCTGGACAGTCGAAGGGGTGGGCTATTCAGTACTTC,CASSSGQSKGWAIQYF
TRBV5-1,NA,TRBJ1-1,NA,TGCGCCAGCAGCTTGGAGGGGAGCACTGAAGCTTTCTTT,CASSLEGSTEAFF
TRBV18,TRBD1,TRBJ2-1,NA,TGTGCCAGCCTCCGGGACAGGGGTAGTAATGAGCAGTTCTTC,CASLRDRGSNEQFF
TRBV12-5,NA,TRBJ2-3,NA,TGTGCTAGTGCCCCTCAAGATACGCAGTATTTT,CASAPQDTQYF
TRBV27,NA,TRBJ1-5,NA,TGTGCCAGCAGTCCCGAGACAGGTCGCAGCAATCAGCCCCAGCATTTT,CASSPETGRSNQPQHF
TRBV7-3,NA,TRBJ2-7,NA,TGTGCCAGCAGCTTAAGTCAGGGACATCTCTCCTACGAGCAGTACTTC,CASSLSQGHLSYEQYF
TRBV7-9,TRBD2,TRBJ2-5,NA,TGTGCCAGCAGCTTAAAGCTAGCGGGGGCCCAGACCCAGTACTTC,CASSLKLAGAQTQYF
TRBV4-1,TRBD1,TRBJ2-5,NA,TGCGCCAGCAGCCAAGCACTTTTGGGACAGGTGCAGGACTTC,CASSQALLGQVQDF
TRBV5-6,NA,TRBJ1-2,NA,TGTGCCAGCAGCTATGGACAGCAAGGTGGCTACACCTTC,CASSYGQQGGYTF
TRBV25-1,NA,TRBJ1-3,NA,TGTGCCAGCAGGCCCGCTCCCACTAAGCCAGTCGGAAACACCATATATTTT,CASRPAPTKPVGNTIYF
TRBV5-1,TRBD2,TRBJ2-3,NA,TGCGCCAGCAGCCCCACTGGTAGCGGGGGGAGTGCAGATACGCAGTATTTT,CASSPTGSGGSADTQYF
TRBV7-9,TRBD1,TRBJ1-2,few,TGTGCCAGCAGCCCGGACAGGGCCTACTATGGCTACACCTTC,CASSPDRAYYGYTF
TRBV3-1/TRBV3-2,NA,TRBJ2-5,NA,TGTGCCAGCAGCCAAGGAGACAGGCGCCAAGAGACCCAGTACTTC,CASSQGDRRQETQYF
TRBV3-1/TRBV3-2,NA,TRBJ2-1,NA,TGTGCCAGCAGCCGTAGCTCCTACAATGAGCAGTTCTTC,CASSRSSYNEQFF
TRBV7-8,TRBD2,TRBJ2-2,NA,TGTGCCAGCAGCTTAAAGGAACTAGCGGGGCTCACCGGGGAGCTGTTTTTT,CASSLKELAGLTGELFF
TRBV7-2,NA,TRBJ2-2,NA,TGTGCCAGCAGCTTAGTCCCAGGAATCACCGGGGAGCTGTTTTTT,CASSLVPGITGELFF
TRBV19,NA,TRBJ1-2,NA,TGTGCCAGCAGACAGGTGGATAGAAGGATGGATGGCTACACCTTC,CASRQVDRRMDGYTF
TRBV4-3,TRBD2,TRBJ2-2,NA,TGCGCCAGCAGCCAAGAACTCGGACTAGCGGGAGTAAAGCACACCGGGGAGCTGTTTTTT,CASSQELGLAGVKHTGELFF
TRBV7-6,TRBD1,TRBJ2-6,NA,TGTGCCAGCAGCTTAGCAATAGGACAGGGGGCAGGTGGGGCCAACGTCCTGACTTTC,CASSLAIGQGAGGANVLTF
TRBV4-3,NA,TRBJ2-3,NA,TGCGCCAGCAGCCGCCAGACAGGAATCACAGATACGCAGTATTTT,CASSRQTGITDTQYF
TRBV7-9,NA,TRBJ1-3,NA,TGTGCCAGCAGCTTAATCGCTAGGGCTGGAAACACCATATATTTT,CASSLIARAGNTIYF
TRBV10-3,TRBD2,TRBJ2-5,NA,TGTGCCATCAGACAAGCGGGGGTGCGTGAGACCCAGTACTTC,CAIRQAGVRETQYF
TRBV11-3,TRBD2,TRBJ2-1,NA,TGTGCCAGCAGCTCCCGAGCGGGACCCTACAATGAGCAGTTCTTC,CASSSRAGPYNEQFF